The 2 T cell receptor beta chains presented below share a single source sample, sequenced in a study of T-cell memory formation after mild COVID-19. TCRdb itself ran the 5' RACE reads through MiXCR, one entry per CDR3 protein. The sample carries under 450,000 distinct CDR3 sequences, around 14% recorded once. Material: PBMCs or a T cell subset sorted from them (not recorded which). These receptors all come from a man aged 18 to 29 who had mild COVID-19 (a few samples of this study predate the infection). Cell type and time point are not known.

This clonotype appeared a few times. The chain is built from TRBV7-2 and TRBJ2-7; a weak D match, TRBD2 (5 bases). The CDR3 is 13 amino acids. Germline values: CDR1 SGHTA, CDR2 FQGNSA. The V end was cut by 5 bases, the J end by 3 bases, with 11 bases between. CDR3 bases: TGTGCCAGCAGCGTAGGACGGGACTACGAGCAGTACTTC. This translates into CASSVGRDYEQYF.

This clonotype was seen more than once but under ten times. The rearrangement uses TRBV27 and TRBJ1-5, with D perhaps TRBD1 (5 bases). This CDR3 is 17 amino acids long. Germline V gene sequence: CDR1 MNHEY, CDR2 SMNVEV (reference sequence). V gave up 2 bases and J gave up 0 bases, with 14 bases separating them. The CDR3 sequence is CASSLNLPGPSNQPQHF. In DNA, the CDR3 is TGTGCCAGCAGTTTAAACCTCCCAGGGCCTAGCAATCAGCCCCAGCATTTT.